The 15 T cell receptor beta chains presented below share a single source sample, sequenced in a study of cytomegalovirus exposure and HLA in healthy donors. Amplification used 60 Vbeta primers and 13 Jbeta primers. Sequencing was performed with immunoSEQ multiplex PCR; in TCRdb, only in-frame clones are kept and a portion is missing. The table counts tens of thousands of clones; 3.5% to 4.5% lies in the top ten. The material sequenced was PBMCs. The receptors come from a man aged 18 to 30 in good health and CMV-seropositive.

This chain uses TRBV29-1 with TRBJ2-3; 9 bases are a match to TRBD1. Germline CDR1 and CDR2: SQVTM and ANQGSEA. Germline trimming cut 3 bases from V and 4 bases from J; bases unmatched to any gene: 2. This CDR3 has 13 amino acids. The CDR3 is CSVDRQGADTQYF. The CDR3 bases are TGCAGCGTTGATCGACAGGGGGCAGATACGCAGTATTTT.

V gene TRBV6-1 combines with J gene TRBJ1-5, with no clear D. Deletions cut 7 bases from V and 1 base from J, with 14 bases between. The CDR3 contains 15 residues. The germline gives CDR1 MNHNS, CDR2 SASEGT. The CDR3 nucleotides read TGTGCCAGCATATACGGGAGTGGAAGCAATCAGCCCCAGCATTTT. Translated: CASIYGSGSNQPQHF.

The chain's CDR3 is CASSRGTSGANTGELFF. CDR3 DNA sequence: TGTGCCAGCAGCCGAGGGACTAGCGGGGCAAACACCGGGGAGCTGTTTTTT. V gene TRBV7-9 combines with J gene TRBJ2-2; 13 bases line up with TRBD2. The CDR3 sequence is 17 residues long. Germline loops: CDR1 SEHNR, CDR2 FQNEAQ (reference sequence). Trimming cost V 5 bases and J 2 bases; bases outside gene matches: 5.

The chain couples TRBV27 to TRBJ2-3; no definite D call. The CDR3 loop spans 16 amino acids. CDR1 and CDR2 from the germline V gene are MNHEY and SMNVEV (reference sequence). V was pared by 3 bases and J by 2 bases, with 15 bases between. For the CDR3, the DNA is TGTGCCAGCAGTTTTTCGCCGGCGGAACCCACAGATACGCAGTATTTT. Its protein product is CASSFSPAEPTDTQYF.

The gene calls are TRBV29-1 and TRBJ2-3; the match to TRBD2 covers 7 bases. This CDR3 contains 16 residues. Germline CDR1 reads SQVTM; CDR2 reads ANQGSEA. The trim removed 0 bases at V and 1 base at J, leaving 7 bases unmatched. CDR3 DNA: TGCAGCGTTGAAGATCGGCGGGAGCGGGGCACAGATACGCAGTATTTT. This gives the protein CSVEDRRERGTDTQYF.

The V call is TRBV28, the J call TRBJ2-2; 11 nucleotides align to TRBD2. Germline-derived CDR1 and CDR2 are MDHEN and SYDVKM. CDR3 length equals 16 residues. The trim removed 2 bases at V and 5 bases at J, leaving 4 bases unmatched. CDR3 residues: CASSLGSGRATGELFF. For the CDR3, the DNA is TGTGCCAGCAGTTTAGGTAGCGGGAGGGCTACCGGGGAGCTGTTTTTT.

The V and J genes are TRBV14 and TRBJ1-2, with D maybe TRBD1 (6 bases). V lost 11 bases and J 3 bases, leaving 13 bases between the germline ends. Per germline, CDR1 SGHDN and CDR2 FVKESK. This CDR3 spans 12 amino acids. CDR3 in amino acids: CALPTGDYGYTF. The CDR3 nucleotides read TGTGCCTTGCCGACAGGCGACTATGGCTACACCTTC. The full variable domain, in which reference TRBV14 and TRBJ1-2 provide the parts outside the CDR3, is EAGVTQFPSHSVIEKGQTVTLRCDPISGHDNLYWYRRVMGKEIKFLLHFVKESKQDESGMPNNRFLAERTGGTYSTLKVQPAELEDSGVYFCALPTGDYGYTFGSGTRLTVV.

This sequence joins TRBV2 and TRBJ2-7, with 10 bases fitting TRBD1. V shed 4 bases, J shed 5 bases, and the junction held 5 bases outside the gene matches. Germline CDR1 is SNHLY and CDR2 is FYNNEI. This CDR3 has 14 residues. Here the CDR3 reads CASSGDRGRDEQYF. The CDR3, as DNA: TGTGCCAGCAGTGGTGACAGGGGGCGAGACGAGCAGTACTTC.

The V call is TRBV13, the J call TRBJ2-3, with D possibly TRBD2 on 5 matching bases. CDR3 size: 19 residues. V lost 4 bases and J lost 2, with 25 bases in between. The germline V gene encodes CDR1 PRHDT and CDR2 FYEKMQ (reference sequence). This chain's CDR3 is CASSYLKPDPFGNTDTQYF. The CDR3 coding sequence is TGTGCCAGCAGCTACCTTAAACCTGACCCTTTCGGGAACACAGATACGCAGTATTTT. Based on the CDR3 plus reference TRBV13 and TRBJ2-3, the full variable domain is AAGVIQSPRHLIKEKRETATLKCYPIPRHDTVYWYQQGPGQDPQFLISFYEKMQSDKGSIPDRFSAQQFSDYHSELNMSSLELGDSALYFCASSYLKPDPFGNTDTQYFGPGTRLTVL.

In DNA, the CDR3 is TGTGCCACCCTCGGGGACAAGACCTACGAGCAGTACTTC. Protein product: CATLGDKTYEQYF. This chain links TRBV6-1 with TRBJ2-7; D possibly corresponds to TRBD1 (6 bases). The germline gives CDR1 MNHNS, CDR2 SASEGT. V lost 10 bases to trimming and J lost 2 bases, with 15 bases between them. The CDR3 is 13 amino acids.

The CDR3 is CASSSWTGLAYEQYF. CDR3 nucleotides: TGTGCCAGCAGTTCTTGGACAGGGCTGGCCTACGAGCAGTACTTC. The chain uses TRBV28 and TRBJ2-7, with 8 bases matching TRBD1. The CDR3 sequence is 15 residues long. V was clipped by 4 bases and J by 2 bases; unmatched bases: 7. CDR1 is MDHEN, CDR2 SYDVKM, per germline.

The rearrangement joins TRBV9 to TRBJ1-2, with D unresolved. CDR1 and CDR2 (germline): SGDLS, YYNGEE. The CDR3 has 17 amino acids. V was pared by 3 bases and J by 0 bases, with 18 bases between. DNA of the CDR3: TGTGCCAGCAGCGCTGAGGTAACGGTGAGGACTAACTATGGCTACACCTTC. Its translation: CASSAEVTVRTNYGYTF.

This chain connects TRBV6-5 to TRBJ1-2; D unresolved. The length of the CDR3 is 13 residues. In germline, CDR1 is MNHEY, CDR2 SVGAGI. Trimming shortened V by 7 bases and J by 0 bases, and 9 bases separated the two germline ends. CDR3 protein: CASTASANYGYTF. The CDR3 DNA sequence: TGTGCCAGCACTGCCTCAGCTAACTATGGCTACACCTTC.

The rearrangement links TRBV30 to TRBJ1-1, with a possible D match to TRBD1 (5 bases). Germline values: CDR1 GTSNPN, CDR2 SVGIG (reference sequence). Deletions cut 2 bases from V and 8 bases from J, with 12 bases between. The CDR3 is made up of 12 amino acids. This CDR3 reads CAWSRRGWEAFF. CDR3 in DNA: TGTGCCTGGAGTCGAAGGGGTTGGGAAGCTTTCTTT.

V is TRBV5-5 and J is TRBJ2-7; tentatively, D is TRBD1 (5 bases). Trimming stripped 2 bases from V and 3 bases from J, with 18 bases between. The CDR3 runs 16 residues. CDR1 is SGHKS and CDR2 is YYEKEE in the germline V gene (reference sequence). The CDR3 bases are TGTGCCAGCAGCTTAGGGGCGGTACTTGCCTACTACGAGCAGTACTTC. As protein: CASSLGAVLAYYEQYF.